These 9 T cell receptor beta chains were sequenced from one sample in a study of early T cells in non-severe SARS-CoV-2 infection. One entry per CDR3 protein, called by TCRdb with MiXCR from the 5' RACE reads. The sample holds just under 85,000 distinct CDR3 sequences, more than 9% seen once. The source was whole blood, collected at baseline. All receptors derive from an adult who was a healthcare worker with PCR-confirmed SARS-CoV-2 infection or an uninfected control (not recorded which).

The V and J genes are TRBV7-9 and TRBJ2-3; 11 bases map to TRBD2. CDR1 is SEHNR and CDR2 is FQNEAQ in the germline V gene (reference sequence). With 5 bases clipped from V and 5 bases from J, the junction kept 12 bases outside the gene matches. The CDR3 runs to 17 residues. CDR3 sequence reads: CASSPEASGRFRDTQYF. The DNA for the CDR3 is TGTGCCAGCAGCCCAGAGGCTAGCGGGAGGTTCAGAGATACGCAGTATTTT. The complete variable domain, with remaining parts taken from reference TRBV7-9 and TRBJ2-3, reads DTGVSQNPRHKITKRGQNVTFRCDPISEHNRLYWYRQTLGQGPEFLTYFQNEAQLEKSRLLSDRFSAERPKGSFSTLEIQRTEQGDSAMYLCASSPEASGRFRDTQYFGPGTRLTVL.

This chain links TRBV5-1 with TRBJ1-1; 10 bases are a match to TRBD1. J lost 6 bases, V lost 0 bases, and 8 bases had no gene match. CDR3 length: 16 residues. Per germline, CDR1 SGHRS and CDR2 YFSETQ. The CDR3 loop reads CASSLDGTGEVAEAFF. In DNA, the CDR3 is TGCGCCAGCAGCTTGGATGGGACAGGGGAGGTCGCTGAAGCTTTCTTT.

This clonotype was observed a handful of times. V and J are TRBV7-9 and TRBJ1-5; no firm D call. Trimming stripped 1 base from V and 0 bases from J, with 10 bases between. The CDR3 length is 16 residues. Germline lookup yields CDR1 SEHNR and CDR2 FQNEAQ (reference sequence). CDR3 protein: CASSLEVAASNQPQHF. The CDR3 nucleotides are TGTGCCAGCAGCTTAGAGGTGGCGGCTAGCAATCAGCCCCAGCATTTT.

This rearrangement joins TRBV5-6 to TRBJ1-1; no definite D call. V lost 0 bases and J 0 bases, leaving 9 bases between the germline ends. There are 15 residues in the CDR3. Germline assignment: CDR1 SGHDT and CDR2 YYEEEE. Here the CDR3 DNA reads TGTGCCAGCAGCTTGGATGTAGAAATGAACACTGAAGCTTTCTTT. Translating gives CASSLDVEMNTEAFF. The variable domain in full, completed from reference TRBV5-6 and TRBJ1-1, reads DAGVTQSPTHLIKTRGQQVTLRCSPKSGHDTVSWYQQALGQGPQFIFQYYEEEERQRGNFPDRFSGHQFPNYSSELNVNALLLGDSALYLCASSLDVEMNTEAFFGQGTRLTVV.

Ten or more counts support this clonotype. The rearrangement links TRBV20-1 to TRBJ2-7, with D possibly being TRBD1 (6 bases). V was pared by 3 bases and J by 6 bases, with 12 bases between. This CDR3 is built from 12 residues. In germline, CDR1 is DFQATT, CDR2 SNEGSKA (reference sequence). In DNA, the CDR3 is TGCAGTGCTAGCCACAGGGACGGCGAGCAGTACTTC. Its protein is CSASHRDGEQYF.

This clonotype was found once. The chain joins TRBV6-1 to TRBJ1-3; D uncertain. The CDR3 is made up of 15 amino acids. Germline values: CDR1 MNHNS, CDR2 SASEGT. V lost 3 bases and J lost 8, with 17 bases in between. CDR3 amino acids: CASSDYSWGEDTIYF. The CDR3 bases are TGTGCCAGCAGTGATTATTCTTGGGGAGAGGACACCATATATTTT.

The rearrangement links TRBV15 to TRBJ1-1, with 8 bases identical to TRBD1. The junction had 7 bases not matched to a gene; V was cut back by 4 bases and J by 0 bases. Germline loops: CDR1 LNHNV, CDR2 YYDKDF (reference sequence). The CDR3 extends over 16 amino acids. CDR3 sequence (DNA): TGTGCCACCAGCACCGGCAGGGGGCTCATGAACACTGAAGCTTTCTTT. Translation gives CATSTGRGLMNTEAFF.

V usage is TRBV6-1 and J usage is TRBJ1-6; no clear D. There are 15 residues in the CDR3. V shed 10 bases and J shed 7 bases, with 20 bases lying between them. Germline values: CDR1 MNHNS, CDR2 SASEGT. The DNA for the CDR3 is TGTGCCACCGGCAGACTCCCGGATCACAATTCACCCCTCCACTTT. This codes for CATGRLPDHNSPLHF.

This clonotype was seen a handful of times. As DNA, the CDR3 is TGCGCCAGCAGCTCCAGGGTTGACTATGGCTACACCTTC. This translates into CASSSRVDYGYTF. The chain couples TRBV5-1 to TRBJ1-2; D possibly corresponds to TRBD1 (5 bases). The CDR3 has 13 amino acids. Deletions cut 3 bases from V and 3 bases from J, with 9 bases between. Germline V gene data show CDR1 as SGHRS and CDR2 as YFSETQ.